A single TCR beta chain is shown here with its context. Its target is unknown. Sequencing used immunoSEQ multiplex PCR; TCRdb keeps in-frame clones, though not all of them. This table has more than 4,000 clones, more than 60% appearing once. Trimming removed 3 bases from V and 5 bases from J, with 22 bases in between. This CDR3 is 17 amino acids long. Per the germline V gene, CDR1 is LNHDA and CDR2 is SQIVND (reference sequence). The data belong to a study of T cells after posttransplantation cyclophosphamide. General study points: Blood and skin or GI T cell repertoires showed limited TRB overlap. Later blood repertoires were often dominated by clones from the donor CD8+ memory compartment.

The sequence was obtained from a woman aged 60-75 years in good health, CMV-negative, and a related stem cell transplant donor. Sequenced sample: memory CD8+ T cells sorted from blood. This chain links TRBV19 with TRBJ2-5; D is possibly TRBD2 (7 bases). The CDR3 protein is CASSMAQFGGAWETQYF. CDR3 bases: TGTGCCAGTAGTATGGCCCAGTTTGGGGGGGCCTGGGAGACCCAGTACTTC.